A selection of T cell receptor beta chains follows, all from one sample in a study of cytomegalovirus exposure and HLA in healthy donors. The protocol was immunoSEQ multiplex PCR, while the TCRdb copy is restricted to in-frame clones and leaves out a portion. This sample carries about 200,000 clones, about four fifths of them seen once, and the ten largest clones take roughly 0.097%. Sequenced input: PBMCs. Every receptor here comes from a boy younger than 10 in good health and CMV-seronegative. The CDR3 runs from the conserved cysteine through the conserved F or W.

v_call cdr3_aa
TRBV10-3 CATGDAGGKTEAFF
TRBV4-2 CASSLEQGTGQPQHF
TRBV7-9 CASSLDTYTEAFF
TRBV18 CASSLDRGNGNTIYF
TRBV5-4 CASSGRVNTEAFF
TRBV5-4 CASSVVSGGARDTQYF
TRBV5-4 CASSLDLAGSQETQYF
TRBV30 CAWSGHAGTEAFF
TRBV4-1 CASSRNAGPEAFF
TRBV7-3 CASSLNGGAGELFF
TRBV12-5 CASGLAPQTGVDQPQHF
TRBV25-1 CASSEPLAGGRNEQFF
TRBV19 CASRIGGLGNQPQHF
TRBV15 CATSCLSTGLPCGNTGELFF
TRBV18 CASSPPWGGYGYTF
TRBV5-1 CASSLAAGGYEQYF
TRBV11-1 CASSSLAGGGTDTQYF
TRBV7-2 CASSGRQGKANYGYTF
TRBV19 CAFSGGYTF
TRBV7-2 CASSLGGTTIYGYTF
TRBV27 CASSQVGVPEKLFF
TRBV9 CASSAPSGGGTDTQYF
TRBV10-3 CAISDRRYEQYF
TRBV7-3 CASRLDSWDTEAFF
TRBV10-3 CAISGGGDEKLFF
TRBV5-1 CASSQGDYEQYF
TRBV5-6 CASSFSQMDYGYTF
TRBV11-2 CASSLGQDTGELFF
TRBV7-6 CASSFSADTQYF
TRBV9 CASSVGTGAYNEQFF
TRBV7-9 CASSLERGEQYF
TRBV7-8 CASSLRPGLAGEYREQYF
TRBV2 CASSEVGKLPQPQHF
TRBV7-2 CASSSLYGYTF
TRBV10-2 CASSLAGYTDTQYF
TRBV5-1 CASSLATGGRETQYF
TRBV5-6 CASSFVYGDEQYF
TRBV7-2 CASSPGLAEADTQYF
TRBV6-1 CATRQGANYGYTF
TRBV15 CATSGRRNQPQHF
TRBV15 CATSRGGGGRGFYGYTF
TRBV7-3 CASSLGEGKGYTF
TRBV5-1 CASSFFGELVYEQYF
TRBV5-4 CASSLAPDRGNDTF
TRBV5-1 CASSLEGLDTEAFF
TRBV5-1 CASSLDVSGGYTEAFF
TRBV6-1 CASSEEGVYLEAFF
TRBV7-9 CASSLVGQDYGYTF